What follows are 3 T cell receptor beta chains derived from one specimen sequenced in a study of shared clonotypes between healthy human individuals. The protocol was immunoSEQ multiplex PCR, while the TCRdb copy is restricted to in-frame clones and leaves out a portion. The profile covers about 690,000 clones, with 90% appearing a single time and about 33% taken by the ten largest. Specimen: memory CD8+ T cells from PBMCs. Subset in this sample: CD45RO+ cells pooled with CCR7-negative TemRA cells. These receptors all stem from a young man in good health. Some clones in this sample may be carry-over from other donors' samples.

This clone was detected only once. J is TRBJ2-2 and V is TRBV6-5; D gene uncertain. The CDR3 sequence is 14 residues long. Trimming shortened V by 6 bases and J by 0 bases, and 8 bases separated the two germline ends. Germline CDR1 and CDR2: MNHEY and SVGAGI. The CDR3 DNA sequence: TGTGCCAGCAGGACGAGAACGAACACCGGGGAGCTGTTTTTT. This sequence encodes CASRTRTNTGELFF.

This clone was counted once. The sample contains more than one DNA sequence encoding this CDR3. V usage is TRBV7-9 and J usage is TRBJ2-3; 7 nucleotides align to TRBD2. CDR1 and CDR2 (germline): SEHNR, FQNEAQ (reference sequence). This CDR3 comprises 14 residues. Losses at the gene ends were 2 bases for V and 2 bases for J; bases not matched to a gene: 1. The CDR3 DNA reads TGTGCCAGCAGCTTACGGGGGGTCACAGATACGCAGTATTTT. Protein product: CASSLRGVTDTQYF.

The chain joins TRBV15 to TRBJ1-5, with 10 bases aligning to TRBD1. The V and J ends lost 5 bases and 4 bases, in that order; junction bases with no gene match: 5. CDR1 is LNHNV, CDR2 YYDKDF, per germline (reference sequence). The length of the CDR3 is 15 residues. CDR3 in DNA: TGTGCCACCAGCCTCGACAGGGGGCGAAATCAGCCCCAGCATTTT. Its protein product is CATSLDRGRNQPQHF. Supplemented by reference TRBV15 and TRBJ1-5, the full variable domain reads DAMVIQNPRYQVTQFGKPVTLSCSQTLNHNVMYWYQQKSSQAPKLLFHYYDKDFNNEADTPDNFQSRRPNTSFCFLDIRSPGLGDTAMYLCATSLDRGRNQPQHFGDGTRLSIL.